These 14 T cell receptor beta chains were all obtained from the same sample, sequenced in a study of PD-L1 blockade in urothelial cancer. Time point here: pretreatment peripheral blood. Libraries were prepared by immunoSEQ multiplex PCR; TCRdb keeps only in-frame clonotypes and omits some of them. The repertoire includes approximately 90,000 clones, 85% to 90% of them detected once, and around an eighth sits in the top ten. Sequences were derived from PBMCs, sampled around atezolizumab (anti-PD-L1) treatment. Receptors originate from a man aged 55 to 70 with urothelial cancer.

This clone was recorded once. Here the CDR3 DNA reads TGTGCCAGCAGTTACGGGGACAGGGGGGGGGATGAGCAGTTCTTC. It encodes CASSYGDRGGDEQFF. The chain is built from TRBV6-6 and TRBJ2-1, with TRBD1 matching over 11 bases. The CDR3 spans 15 residues. V lost 2 bases and J lost 8; bases outside the gene matches: 5. Looked up from germline, CDR1 is MNHNY and CDR2 is SVGAGI (reference sequence).

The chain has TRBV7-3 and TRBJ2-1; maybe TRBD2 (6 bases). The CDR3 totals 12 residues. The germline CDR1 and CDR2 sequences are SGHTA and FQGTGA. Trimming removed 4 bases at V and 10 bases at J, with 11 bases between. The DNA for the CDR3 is TGTGCCAGCAGCTCCCCCGGAGGGGAGCAGTTCTTC. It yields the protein CASSSPGGEQFF.

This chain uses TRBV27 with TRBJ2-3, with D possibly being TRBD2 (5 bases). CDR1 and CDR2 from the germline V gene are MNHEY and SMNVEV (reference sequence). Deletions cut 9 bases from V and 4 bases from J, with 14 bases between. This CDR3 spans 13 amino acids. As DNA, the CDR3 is TGTGCCAGGAGACCGGAGAGGGCAGATACGCAGTATTTT. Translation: CARRPERADTQYF.

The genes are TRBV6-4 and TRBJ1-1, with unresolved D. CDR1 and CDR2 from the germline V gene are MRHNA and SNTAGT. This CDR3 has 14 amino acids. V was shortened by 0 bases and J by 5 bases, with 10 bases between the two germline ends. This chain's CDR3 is CASSDSATGTEAFF. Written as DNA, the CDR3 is TGTGCCAGCAGTGACTCAGCCACCGGTACTGAAGCTTTCTTT.

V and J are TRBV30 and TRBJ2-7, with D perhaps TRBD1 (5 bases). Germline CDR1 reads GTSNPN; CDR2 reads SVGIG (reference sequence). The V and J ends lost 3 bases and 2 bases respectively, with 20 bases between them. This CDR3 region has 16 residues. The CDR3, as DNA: TGTGCCTGGAGAGAAGGTGGGGCCCTGGGAACCTACGAGCAGTACTTC. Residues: CAWREGGALGTYEQYF. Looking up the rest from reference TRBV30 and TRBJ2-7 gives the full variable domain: SQTIHQWPATLVQPVGSPLSLECTVEGTSNPNLYWYRQAAGRGLQLLFYSVGIGQISSEVPQNLSASRPQDRQFILSSKKLLLSDSGFYLCAWREGGALGTYEQYFGPGTRLTVT.

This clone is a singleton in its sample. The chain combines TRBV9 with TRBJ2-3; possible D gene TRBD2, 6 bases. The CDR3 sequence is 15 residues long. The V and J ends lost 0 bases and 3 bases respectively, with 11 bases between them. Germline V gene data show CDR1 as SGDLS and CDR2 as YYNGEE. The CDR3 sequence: CASSVGGTPTDTQYF. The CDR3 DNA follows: TGTGCCAGCAGCGTAGGTGGGACTCCGACAGATACGCAGTATTTT.

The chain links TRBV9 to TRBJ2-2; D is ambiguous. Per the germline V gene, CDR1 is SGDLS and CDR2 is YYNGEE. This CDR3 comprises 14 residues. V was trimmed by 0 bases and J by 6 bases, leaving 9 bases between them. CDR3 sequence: CASSVESGPGELFF. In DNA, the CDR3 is TGTGCCAGCAGCGTAGAGTCTGGCCCCGGGGAGCTGTTTTTT.

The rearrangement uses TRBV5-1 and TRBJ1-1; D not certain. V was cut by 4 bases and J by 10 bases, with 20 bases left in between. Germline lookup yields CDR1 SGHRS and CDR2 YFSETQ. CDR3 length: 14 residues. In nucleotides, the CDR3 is TGCGCCAGCAGCCCGGGGTTCGGGGAAAGCGGAGCTTTCTTT. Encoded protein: CASSPGFGESGAFF.

Here the CDR3 DNA reads TGTGCCAGCAGCCGTCAGGGGAACACTGAAGCTTTCTTT. It encodes CASSRQGNTEAFF. The chain combines TRBV9 with TRBJ1-1; perhaps TRBD1 as D (5 bases). CDR1 is SGDLS and CDR2 is YYNGEE in the germline V gene. V gave up 4 bases and J gave up 1 base, with 8 bases separating them. The CDR3 has 13 amino acids.

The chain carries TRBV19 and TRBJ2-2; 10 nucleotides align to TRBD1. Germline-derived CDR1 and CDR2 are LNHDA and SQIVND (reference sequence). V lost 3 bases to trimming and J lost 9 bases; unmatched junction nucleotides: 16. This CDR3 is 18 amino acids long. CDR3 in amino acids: CASSIGGQGLRYARELFF. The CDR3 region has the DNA TGTGCCAGTAGTATTGGGGGACAGGGGCTTCGGTATGCGAGGGAGCTGTTTTTT.

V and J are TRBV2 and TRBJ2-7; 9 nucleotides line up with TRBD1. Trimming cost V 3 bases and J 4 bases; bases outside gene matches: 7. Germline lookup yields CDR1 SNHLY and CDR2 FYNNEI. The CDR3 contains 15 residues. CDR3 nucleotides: TGTGCCAGCAGTGATCTACAGGGGGCAGAATACGAGCAGTACTTC. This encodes CASSDLQGAEYEQYF.

In nucleotides, the CDR3 is TGCGCCAGCAGCCCCAGACAGGGGGCCTACGAGCAGTACTTC. It encodes CASSPRQGAYEQYF. This chain connects TRBV5-1 to TRBJ2-7; 9 nucleotides line up with TRBD1. V shed 4 bases, J shed 2 bases, and the junction held 4 bases outside the gene matches. The CDR3 has 14 amino acids. Per germline, CDR1 SGHRS and CDR2 YFSETQ.

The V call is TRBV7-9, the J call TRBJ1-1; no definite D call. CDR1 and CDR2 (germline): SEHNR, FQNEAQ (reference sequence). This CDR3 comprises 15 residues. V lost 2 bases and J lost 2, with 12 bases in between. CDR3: CASSLTGMGNTEAFF. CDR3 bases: TGTGCCAGCAGCTTAACGGGAATGGGTAACACTGAAGCTTTCTTT.

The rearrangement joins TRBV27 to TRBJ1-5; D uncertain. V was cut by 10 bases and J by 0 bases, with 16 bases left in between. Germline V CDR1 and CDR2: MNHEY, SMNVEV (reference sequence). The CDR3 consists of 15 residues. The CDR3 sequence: CATRTRYDSNQPQHF. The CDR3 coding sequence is TGTGCCACCCGCACTCGTTACGATAGCAATCAGCCCCAGCATTTT.